The 19 T cell receptor beta chains in this list originate from one sample, sequenced in a study of human T cells and chemical hapten exposure. Described time point: patch test 1, 2 weeks after DPC sensitization. Documented treatment: therapeutic diphenylcyclopropenone sensitization with weekly scalp DPC. TCRdb fed the RACE reads into MiXCR, producing one record per CDR3 protein. Counted here are more than 150,000 distinct CDR3 sequences, 13% to 15% occurring once; the ten biggest clones make up around 1.7%. The sample consisted of whole blood, taken in connection with sensitization to the hapten diphenylcyclopropenone (DPC). These receptors were collected from a woman between 25 and 40 years old with alopecia areata. Some clones in this sample may be carry-over from other donors' samples.

This clonotype appeared many times. The chain uses TRBV7-2 and TRBJ2-2, with D hard to call. V was pared by 3 bases and J by 9 bases, with 20 bases between. Per germline, CDR1 SGHTA and CDR2 FQGNSA. CDR3 size: 16 residues. The CDR3 here is CASSFPIITSVRELFF. In DNA form, the CDR3 reads TGTGCCAGCAGCTTCCCGATCATCACGTCGGTGCGGGAGCTGTTTTTT.

In nucleotides, the CDR3 is TGTGCCAGTAGTCGCTTAGCGGGAGGGCCCTACAATGAGCAGTTCTTC. This translates into CASSRLAGGPYNEQFF. The chain links TRBV19 to TRBJ2-1; 11 nucleotides align to TRBD2. V shed 5 bases and J 2 bases; nucleotides not matched to a gene: 5. This CDR3 region has 16 residues. In germline, CDR1 is LNHDA, CDR2 SQIVND (reference sequence).

In this sample, this clonotype turned up many times. The V and J genes are TRBV5-1 and TRBJ2-1; tentative D call: TRBD2 (5 bases). Germline lookup yields CDR1 SGHRS and CDR2 YFSETQ. The CDR3 totals 13 residues. Deletions cut 3 bases from V and 7 bases from J, with 11 bases between. The CDR3 sequence is CASSSKTRNEQFF. For the CDR3, the DNA is TGCGCCAGCAGCTCTAAAACTAGGAATGAGCAGTTCTTC.

This clonotype was counted a few times. CDR3 loop: CASSLEARDYGYTF. The CDR3, as DNA: TGTGCCAGCAGCTTGGAAGCCAGAGACTATGGCTACACCTTC. J is TRBJ1-2 and V is TRBV5-4; no reliable D call. The CDR3 length is 14 residues. The V end lost 0 bases, the J end lost 3 bases, and 9 bases lay between the germline ends. Germline lookup yields CDR1 SGHNT and CDR2 YYREEE (reference sequence).

The sample holds a few counts of this clonotype. The CDR3 region has the DNA TGTGCCAGCAGACCTGGGCTTAGGAGCTCCTATAATTCACCCCTCCACTTT. Encoded protein: CASRPGLRSSYNSPLHF. This sequence joins TRBV27 and TRBJ1-6; D remains unclear. Trimming pared 6 bases from V and 0 bases from J, leaving 15 bases between. Germline lookup yields CDR1 MNHEY and CDR2 SMNVEV (reference sequence). This CDR3 spans 17 amino acids.

This clonotype has at least ten counts. The CDR3 reads CAISEDRGNSPLHF. The CDR3 nucleotides are TGTGCCATCAGTGAGGACAGGGGTAATTCACCCCTCCACTTT. J is TRBJ1-6 and V is TRBV10-3; 8 nucleotides match TRBD1. This CDR3 contains 14 residues. The germline CDR1 and CDR2 sequences are ENHRY and SYGVKD. V shed 2 bases and J 6 bases; nucleotides not matched to a gene: 0.

The gene calls are TRBV29-1 and TRBJ2-7, with D possibly matching TRBD2 (6 bases). The ends were cut back, 4 bases at V and 6 bases at J, with 10 bases in the middle. Looked up from germline, CDR1 is SQVTM and CDR2 is ANQGSEA. The CDR3 runs to 11 residues. The CDR3 protein is CSVAGEAEQYF. DNA for the CDR3: TGCAGCGTTGCGGGGGAGGCCGAGCAGTACTTC.

This clonotype turned up a few times. The V gene is TRBV5-1, the J gene TRBJ2-3, with D tentatively TRBD2 (7 bases). Deletions cut 1 base from V and 1 base from J, with 16 bases between. Germline V lookup: CDR1 SGHRS, CDR2 YFSETQ. The CDR3 consists of 17 residues. The CDR3 reads CASSLNPRGAGTDTQYF. As DNA, the CDR3 is TGCGCCAGCAGCTTGAACCCCCGGGGGGCAGGCACAGATACGCAGTATTTT.

The chain recombines TRBV2 with TRBJ1-6; D not certain. CDR3 size: 16 residues. The V gene lost 7 bases and the J gene lost 0 bases, with 13 bases spanning the gap. From germline, CDR1 is SNHLY and CDR2 FYNNEI. The CDR3 coding sequence is TGTGCCAGCAAAGGACCCAAGAGCTCCTATAATTCACCCCTCCACTTT. Translated, it gives CASKGPKSSYNSPLHF.

The chain recombines TRBV28 with TRBJ1-1; D is unresolved. The V and J ends lost 5 bases and 4 bases respectively, with 14 bases between them. This CDR3 contains 14 residues. Germline V gene sequence: CDR1 MDHEN, CDR2 SYDVKM. The CDR3, as DNA: TGTGCCAGCAGTGAAGGTGGAGGGTTCACTGAAGCTTTCTTT. It translates to CASSEGGGFTEAFF.

The V and J genes are TRBV20-1 and TRBJ2-2; a weak D match, TRBD2 (5 bases). The germline V gene has CDR1 DFQATT and CDR2 SNEGSKA (reference sequence). The length of the CDR3 is 14 residues. V was pared by 7 bases and J by 2 bases, with 14 bases between. This CDR3 is CSVSRLANTGELFF. CDR3 DNA: TGCAGTGTTAGTAGGCTAGCTAACACCGGGGAGCTGTTTTTT.

This clonotype was seen only once. The gene calls are TRBV5-1 and TRBJ2-5; 15 bases fit TRBD2. The CDR3 is 19 amino acids. V dropped 4 bases and J dropped 4; count of bases not matched to a gene: 14. Looked up from germline, CDR1 is SGHRS and CDR2 is YFSETQ. This CDR3 reads CASSTRPGLAGGYRETQYF. CDR3 bases: TGCGCCAGCAGCACGCGACCGGGACTAGCGGGGGGTTACCGAGAGACCCAGTACTTC.

This clonotype was detected only a few times. The chain is built from TRBV10-3 and TRBJ2-7, with TRBD1 as a possible D gene (6 bases). Germline lookup yields CDR1 ENHRY and CDR2 SYGVKD. V lost 6 bases and J 6 bases, leaving 12 bases between the germline ends. This CDR3 contains 12 residues. DNA of the CDR3: TGTGCCATCAGGGGGGCCCCGGGCGAGCAGTACTTC. Translation: CAIRGAPGEQYF.

This clonotype was observed a handful of times. The CDR3 sequence: CASSLGGQGADTQYF. CDR3 nucleotide sequence: TGTGCCAGCAGTTTAGGGGGACAGGGAGCGGATACGCAGTATTTT. V is TRBV28 and J is TRBJ2-3, with 9 bases that match TRBD1. V shed 2 bases, J shed 6 bases, and the junction held 6 bases outside the gene matches. The CDR3 sequence is 15 residues long. Germline-derived CDR1 and CDR2 are MDHEN and SYDVKM.

This clonotype was seen a few times. This rearrangement joins TRBV4-1 to TRBJ2-1; D uncertain. With 5 bases removed from V and 7 bases from J, the gap between germline ends came to 12 bases. This CDR3 is built from 13 residues. Germline-derived CDR1 and CDR2 are MGHRA and YSYEKL. CDR3 residues: CASSEVEKNEQFF. CDR3 sequence (DNA): TGCGCCAGCAGCGAAGTGGAAAAAAATGAGCAGTTCTTC.

This clonotype was observed at least ten times. The chain has TRBV28 and TRBJ2-3; D may be TRBD2 (7 bases). Germline V gene lookup returns CDR1 MDHEN and CDR2 SYDVKM. The ends were cut back, 2 bases at V and 3 bases at J, with 9 bases in the middle. The CDR3 loop spans 14 amino acids. CDR3 sequence reads: CASSLAGATDTQYF. The CDR3 nucleotides are TGTGCCAGCAGTTTAGCGGGGGCTACAGATACGCAGTATTTT.

The V call is TRBV5-4, the J call TRBJ1-4; maybe TRBD1 (5 bases). Germline assignment: CDR1 SGHNT and CDR2 YYREEE (reference sequence). The CDR3 is made up of 17 amino acids. V was pared by 4 bases and J by 11 bases, with 27 bases between. This CDR3 reads CASSIAVREKGRGKLFF. The DNA of the CDR3 is TGTGCCAGCAGCATTGCGGTCAGGGAGAAGGGTCGCGGGAAACTGTTTTTT.

This clonotype was observed many times. V is TRBV5-1 and J is TRBJ2-5, with D possibly TRBD2 on 6 matching bases. The CDR3 runs to 15 residues. Trimming took 1 base from V and 5 from J, leaving 15 bases between them. CDR1 SGHRS and CDR2 YFSETQ come from the germline V gene. CDR3 loop: CASSLTGASQETQYF. DNA for the CDR3: TGCGCCAGCAGCTTGACGGGAGCATCTCAGGAGACCCAGTACTTC. Using reference TRBV5-1 and TRBJ2-5 for the parts outside the CDR3, the full variable domain is KAGVTQTPRYLIKTRGQQVTLSCSPISGHRSVSWYQQTPGQGLQFLFEYFSETQRNKGNFPGRFSGRQFSNSRSEMNVSTLELGDSALYLCASSLTGASQETQYFGPGTRLLVL.

This clonotype has just a few counts. The rearrangement links TRBV7-9 to TRBJ2-7; D tentatively fits TRBD1 or TRBD2 (5 bases each). The germline CDR1 and CDR2 sequences are SEHNR and FQNEAQ (reference sequence). The CDR3 consists of 13 residues. Trimming removed 8 bases at V and 2 bases at J, with 13 bases between. In DNA, the CDR3 is TGTGCCAGCGTCGGGGCTGCCGCCTACGAGCAGTACTTC. It is translated as CASVGAAAYEQYF.